In this sample, the clone carrying this TCR beta chain turned up once. Repertoires were generated with immunoSEQ multiplex PCR, while TCRdb's copy carries only in-frame clones and drops some. The table shows some 79,000 clones, with around 91% occurring only once. The entry originates in a study of control samples from healthy donors and cancer patients. Sequencing used blood. This TCR came from a man aged 45-65 years in good health.

CDR3 protein: CASSEAPSRRNGYTF. For the CDR3, the DNA is TGTGCCAGCAGTGAAGCGCCGTCGAGGCGAAATGGCTACACCTTC. The rearrangement joins TRBV6-1 to TRBJ1-2; D unresolved. V lost 0 bases and J 6 bases, leaving 14 bases between the germline ends. The CDR3 consists of 15 residues. The germline V gene has CDR1 MNHNS and CDR2 SASEGT.